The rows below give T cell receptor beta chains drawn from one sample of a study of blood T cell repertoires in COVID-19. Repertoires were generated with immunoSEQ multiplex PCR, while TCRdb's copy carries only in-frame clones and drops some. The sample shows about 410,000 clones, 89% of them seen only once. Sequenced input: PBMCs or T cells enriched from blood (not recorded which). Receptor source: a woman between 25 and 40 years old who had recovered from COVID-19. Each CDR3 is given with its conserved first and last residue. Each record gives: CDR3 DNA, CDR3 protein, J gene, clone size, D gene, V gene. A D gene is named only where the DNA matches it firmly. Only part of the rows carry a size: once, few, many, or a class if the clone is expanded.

DNA: TGCGCCAGCTGTTCGACAGGGAATTTTGGCTACACCTTC
CDR3: CASCSTGNFGYTF
J: TRBJ1-2
size: -
D: TRBD1
V: TRBV10-1

DNA: TGTGCCAGCAGCCAAGAGCCAGGGGTGCACTATGGCTACACCTTC
CDR3: CASSQEPGVHYGYTF
J: TRBJ1-2
size: many
D: -
V: TRBV4-2

DNA: TGTGCCAGCAGCCGCGGGACAGGAGCAAATGAAAAACTGTTTTTT
CDR3: CASSRGTGANEKLFF
J: TRBJ1-4
size: -
D: TRBD1
V: TRBV6-6

DNA: TGTGCCAGTAGTAGGGCACCGGGACAGGGGGCTGGCTACACCTTC
CDR3: CASSRAPGQGAGYTF
J: TRBJ1-2
size: -
D: TRBD1
V: TRBV19

DNA: TGTGCCAGCAAAGGACTAGCGGGACCCACAGATACGCAGTATTTT
CDR3: CASKGLAGPTDTQYF
J: TRBJ2-3
size: -
D: TRBD2
V: TRBV28

DNA: TGTGCCAGCTCTCCACAGGGGCCTGGGGAGACCCAGTACTTC
CDR3: CASSPQGPGETQYF
J: TRBJ2-5
size: -
D: TRBD1
V: TRBV18

DNA: TGTGCCAGTACTCCGGGAACCCTCATGATTAATGAAAAACTGTTTTTT
CDR3: CASTPGTLMINEKLFF
J: TRBJ1-4
size: -
D: -
V: TRBV19

DNA: TGTGCCAGCAGTTCCTACAGGGACAGCCGGGAGCAGTACTTC
CDR3: CASSSYRDSREQYF
J: TRBJ2-7
size: -
D: TRBD1
V: TRBV27

DNA: TGTGCCAGCAGTTTAAAGACAGGGAGCTCCTACAATGAGCAGTTCTTC
CDR3: CASSLKTGSSYNEQFF
J: TRBJ2-1
size: -
D: TRBD1
V: TRBV28

DNA: TGTGCCAGCAATCCGTGGGGCCGGAACACTGAAGCTTTCTTT
CDR3: CASNPWGRNTEAFF
J: TRBJ1-1
size: -
D: -
V: TRBV27

DNA: TGCGCCAGCAGCCAAGATCTCGGGACAGCTAATCAGCCCCAGCATTTT
CDR3: CASSQDLGTANQPQHF
J: TRBJ1-5
size: -
D: TRBD1
V: TRBV4-3

DNA: TGTGCCAGCTCGCCGAACGGGGACACTGAAGCTTTCTTT
CDR3: CASSPNGDTEAFF
J: TRBJ1-1
size: -
D: -
V: TRBV18

DNA: TGCGCCAGCAGTCTTTCTAGCGGGGGGCTTCACACAGATACGCAGTATTTT
CDR3: CASSLSSGGLHTDTQYF
J: TRBJ2-3
size: -
D: TRBD2
V: TRBV10-2

DNA: TGCGCCAGCAGCTCTGACACCGCTGGAAACACCATATATTTT
CDR3: CASSSDTAGNTIYF
J: TRBJ1-3
size: -
D: -
V: TRBV5-1

DNA: TGTGCCTGGACATATTTGCACAGGGACAACGAGCAGTACTTC
CDR3: CAWTYLHRDNEQYF
J: TRBJ2-7
size: -
D: -
V: TRBV30

DNA: TGTGCCAGCAGCTTAGGGACAGGGGGCGCGCATGGCTACACCTTC
CDR3: CASSLGTGGAHGYTF
J: TRBJ1-2
size: -
D: TRBD1
V: TRBV5-6

DNA: TGTGCCAGCAGCTTAGGTGGGACTAGCACAGATACGCAGTATTTT
CDR3: CASSLGGTSTDTQYF
J: TRBJ2-3
size: -
D: -
V: TRBV7-9

DNA: TGTGCCAGCTCACCCAACCCGGGACAGGATGACGAGCAGTACTTC
CDR3: CASSPNPGQDDEQYF
J: TRBJ2-7
size: -
D: TRBD1
V: TRBV18

DNA: TGTGCCTGGAGTGCCCTTACGACAGGGGGCTGGGGCAATCAGCCCCAGCATTTT
CDR3: CAWSALTTGGWGNQPQHF
J: TRBJ1-5
size: -
D: TRBD1
V: TRBV30

DNA: TGTGCCAGCAGTGAAGTAGGTACAGCTGGAAACACCATATATTTT
CDR3: CASSEVGTAGNTIYF
J: TRBJ1-3
size: -
D: -
V: TRBV2

DNA: TGTGCCAGCAGCCGCAACGAGGGACAGTCTAATGAAAAACTGTTTTTT
CDR3: CASSRNEGQSNEKLFF
J: TRBJ1-4
size: few
D: TRBD1
V: TRBV3-1/TRBV3-2

DNA: TGTGCCACCAGTGGGACGACAGGGACAGTCGAGCAGTACTTC
CDR3: CATSGTTGTVEQYF
J: TRBJ2-7
size: once
D: TRBD1
V: TRBV24-1

DNA: TGTGCCAGCAGCGGGGACCCCGCTGGGGGGGAGCAGTACTTC
CDR3: CASSGDPAGGEQYF
J: TRBJ2-7
size: -
D: -
V: TRBV7-2

DNA: TGTGCCAGCAGCTTAGACAGGTATAATTCACCCCTCCACTTT
CDR3: CASSLDRYNSPLHF
J: TRBJ1-6
size: -
D: -
V: TRBV7-9

DNA: TGTGCCAGTCGGGACAGGCTAAACTCTGGAAACACCATATATTTT
CDR3: CASRDRLNSGNTIYF
J: TRBJ1-3
size: -
D: TRBD1
V: TRBV19

DNA: TGTGCCAGCAGCCTACTTGGGACAGGGAACCAAGAGACCCAGTACTTC
CDR3: CASSLLGTGNQETQYF
J: TRBJ2-5
size: once
D: TRBD1
V: TRBV27

DNA: TGTGCCAGCAGGACGGACAGTCGAACACCCCTCCACTTT
CDR3: CASRTDSRTPLHF
J: TRBJ1-6
size: -
D: -
V: TRBV12-3/TRBV12-4

DNA: TGTGCCAGCAGTTTCGGGACAGGGAAACCAGATACGCAGTATTTT
CDR3: CASSFGTGKPDTQYF
J: TRBJ2-3
size: -
D: TRBD1
V: TRBV28

DNA: TGTGCCTGGGGACGGGACTCCCAGGACGAGCAGTACTTC
CDR3: CAWGRDSQDEQYF
J: TRBJ2-7
size: once
D: -
V: TRBV30

DNA: TGCGCCAGCAGCCTCTCAAGGGGCCACCAAGAGACCCAGTACTTC
CDR3: CASSLSRGHQETQYF
J: TRBJ2-5
size: -
D: -
V: TRBV4-3

DNA: TGTGCCAGCAGCGACCGGACAGCTCTATATAATTCACCCCTCCACTTT
CDR3: CASSDRTALYNSPLHF
J: TRBJ1-6
size: once
D: -
V: TRBV9

DNA: TGTGCCTGGACAGGGGTAACCTACGAGCAGTACTTC
CDR3: CAWTGVTYEQYF
J: TRBJ2-7
size: -
D: -
V: TRBV30

DNA: TGTGCAAGCCGGGACAGACTCACCGGGGAGCTGTTTTTT
CDR3: CASRDRLTGELFF
J: TRBJ2-2
size: -
D: TRBD1
V: TRBV12-3/TRBV12-4

DNA: TGCGCCAGCAGCCAAGATTTCCTCGGGGGTGGAGATACGCAGTATTTT
CDR3: CASSQDFLGGGDTQYF
J: TRBJ2-3
size: -
D: -
V: TRBV4-3

DNA: TGTGCCAGCAGTTCCTTCCAGGGGGTTCACGAGCAGTACTTC
CDR3: CASSSFQGVHEQYF
J: TRBJ2-7
size: once
D: TRBD1
V: TRBV28

DNA: TGTGCCTGGGGGCGGGACAGTCTAATCTCCTACGAGCAGTACTTC
CDR3: CAWGRDSLISYEQYF
J: TRBJ2-7
size: -
D: -
V: TRBV30

DNA: TGTGCCAGCAGTGAAGCGGGGATGGAGACCCAGTACTTC
CDR3: CASSEAGMETQYF
J: TRBJ2-5
size: -
D: TRBD2
V: TRBV12-3/TRBV12-4

DNA: TGTGCCAGCAGTTTGGGGGACATGAACACTGAAGCTTTCTTT
CDR3: CASSLGDMNTEAFF
J: TRBJ1-1
size: -
D: -
V: TRBV27

DNA: TGTGCCAGCAGCGTAGGGGGGACAGGGGATTACAATGAGCAGTTCTTC
CDR3: CASSVGGTGDYNEQFF
J: TRBJ2-1
size: -
D: TRBD1
V: TRBV9

DNA: TGCGCCAGCAGCCAAGATAACCCGCAGGTCGGACCCCTCCACTTT
CDR3: CASSQDNPQVGPLHF
J: TRBJ1-6
size: -
D: -
V: TRBV4-1

DNA: TGTGCCAGCAGCCCCGGGACAGGCCCCTATGGCTACACCTTC
CDR3: CASSPGTGPYGYTF
J: TRBJ1-2
size: -
D: TRBD1
V: TRBV11-2

DNA: TGTGCCAGCAGCCAAGGGCGTCAGCGATTAGGAACCTACGAGCAGTACTTC
CDR3: CASSQGRQRLGTYEQYF
J: TRBJ2-7
size: -
D: -
V: TRBV3-1/TRBV3-2

DNA: TGTGCCAGCTCACCAGACAGGGGGAGGACTGAAGCTTTCTTT
CDR3: CASSPDRGRTEAFF
J: TRBJ1-1
size: -
D: TRBD1
V: TRBV18

DNA: TGTGCCAGCGGAGGGGGGGCTTCAGAGACCCAGTACTTC
CDR3: CASGGGASETQYF
J: TRBJ2-5
size: -
D: -
V: TRBV7-2

DNA: TGCAGCGTTGAAGATCTTCGGGGACAGGGAACCTACGAGCAGTACTTC
CDR3: CSVEDLRGQGTYEQYF
J: TRBJ2-7
size: -
D: TRBD1
V: TRBV29-1

DNA: TGTGCCAGCAGTGAAATAGCGGGAGTCTACGAGCAGTACTTC
CDR3: CASSEIAGVYEQYF
J: TRBJ2-7
size: -
D: TRBD2
V: TRBV6-1

DNA: TGTGCCAGTACCCCACAGGGGGTGAGCACTGAAGCTTTCTTT
CDR3: CASTPQGVSTEAFF
J: TRBJ1-1
size: -
D: TRBD1
V: TRBV19

DNA: TGCGCCAGCAGCGTGACAGGGGTACGGAGTCACGAGCAGTACTTC
CDR3: CASSVTGVRSHEQYF
J: TRBJ2-7
size: once
D: TRBD1
V: TRBV5-1

DNA: TGTGCCAGCAGTTATCAGGGATACAATGAGCAGTTCTTC
CDR3: CASSYQGYNEQFF
J: TRBJ2-1
size: -
D: -
V: TRBV28

DNA: TGCAGCGTTGAAGGGAGCGGGTTCCAAGAGACCCAGTACTTC
CDR3: CSVEGSGFQETQYF
J: TRBJ2-5
size: -
D: -
V: TRBV29-1

DNA: TGTGCCAGCAGTTTCCCAGGGATAGGGGGCACTGAAGCTTTCTTT
CDR3: CASSFPGIGGTEAFF
J: TRBJ1-1
size: -
D: -
V: TRBV28

DNA: TGTGCCAGCAAAATGGCACACCAATCCTACAATGAGCAGTTCTTC
CDR3: CASKMAHQSYNEQFF
J: TRBJ2-1
size: -
D: -
V: TRBV6-5

DNA: TGTGCCAGCAGCTTAAACAGTCAGGGGGCGGGTGAAAAACTGTTTTTT
CDR3: CASSLNSQGAGEKLFF
J: TRBJ1-4
size: -
D: TRBD1
V: TRBV7-8

DNA: TGTGCCAGCAGCCCCAGGGACTCGACCTACGAGCAGTACTTC
CDR3: CASSPRDSTYEQYF
J: TRBJ2-7
size: -
D: -
V: TRBV13

DNA: TGTGCCAGCAGCTTGCGGGGGGCGCGGAACACTGAAGCTTTCTTT
CDR3: CASSLRGARNTEAFF
J: TRBJ1-1
size: -
D: -
V: TRBV5-5

DNA: TGTGCCAGCAGTTTATCCGGCGGGACCTACAATGAGCAGTTCTTC
CDR3: CASSLSGGTYNEQFF
J: TRBJ2-1
size: -
D: -
V: TRBV27

DNA: TGTGCCAGCAGTGAGTCCGCTGGGGCCAACGTCCTGACTTTC
CDR3: CASSESAGANVLTF
J: TRBJ2-6
size: -
D: -
V: TRBV5-6